The TCR beta chain described here comes from a study of T cells in Graves' hyperthyroidism and ophthalmopathy. Authors of the study amplified TCR beta CDR3 regions from RNA transcripts. Using the HTBI primer set, a first-round RT-PCR was run on the TCR CDR3. Using its own MiXCR run on the multiplex PCR reads, TCRdb lists one record per CDR3 protein. The sample has 530,000 or so distinct CDR3 sequences, approximately 25% seen once. Disease duration was under 3 months in the ophthalmopathy patients, who also had a Clinical Activity Score of at least 3 and a NOSPECS grade of at least 4. Diagnosing involved the use of clinical symptoms, serum thyroxine and TRAb, thyroid ultrasound and orbital computed tomography. The CDR3 is 15 amino acids. Germline CDR1 is SGHNT and CDR2 is YENEEA. V lost 2 bases to trimming and J lost 4 bases; unmatched junction nucleotides: 6.

Sequenced material: blood. The V gene is TRBV11-3, the J gene TRBJ2-5, with 8 bases lining up with TRBD1. The receptor comes from a young woman with Graves' ophthalmopathy. The CDR3 DNA is TGTGCCAGCAGCTTATTTCCCGGGACAGGAGAGACCCAGTACTTC. It yields the protein CASSLFPGTGETQYF.